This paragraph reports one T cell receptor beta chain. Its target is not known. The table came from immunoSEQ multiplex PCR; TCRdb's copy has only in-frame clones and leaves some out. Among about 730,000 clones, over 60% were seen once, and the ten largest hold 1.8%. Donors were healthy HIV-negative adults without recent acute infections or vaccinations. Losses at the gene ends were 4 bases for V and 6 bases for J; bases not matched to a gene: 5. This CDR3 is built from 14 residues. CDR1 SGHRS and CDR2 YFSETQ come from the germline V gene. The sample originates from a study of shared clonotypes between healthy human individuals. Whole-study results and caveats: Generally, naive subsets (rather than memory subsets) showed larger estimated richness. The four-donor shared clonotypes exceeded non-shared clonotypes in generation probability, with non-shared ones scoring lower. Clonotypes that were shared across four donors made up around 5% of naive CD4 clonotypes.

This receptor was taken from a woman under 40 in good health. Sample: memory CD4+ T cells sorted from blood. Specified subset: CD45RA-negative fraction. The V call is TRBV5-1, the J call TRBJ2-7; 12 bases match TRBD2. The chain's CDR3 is CASSMGLAGREQYF. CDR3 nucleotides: TGCGCCAGCAGCATGGGACTAGCGGGTCGCGAGCAGTACTTC.